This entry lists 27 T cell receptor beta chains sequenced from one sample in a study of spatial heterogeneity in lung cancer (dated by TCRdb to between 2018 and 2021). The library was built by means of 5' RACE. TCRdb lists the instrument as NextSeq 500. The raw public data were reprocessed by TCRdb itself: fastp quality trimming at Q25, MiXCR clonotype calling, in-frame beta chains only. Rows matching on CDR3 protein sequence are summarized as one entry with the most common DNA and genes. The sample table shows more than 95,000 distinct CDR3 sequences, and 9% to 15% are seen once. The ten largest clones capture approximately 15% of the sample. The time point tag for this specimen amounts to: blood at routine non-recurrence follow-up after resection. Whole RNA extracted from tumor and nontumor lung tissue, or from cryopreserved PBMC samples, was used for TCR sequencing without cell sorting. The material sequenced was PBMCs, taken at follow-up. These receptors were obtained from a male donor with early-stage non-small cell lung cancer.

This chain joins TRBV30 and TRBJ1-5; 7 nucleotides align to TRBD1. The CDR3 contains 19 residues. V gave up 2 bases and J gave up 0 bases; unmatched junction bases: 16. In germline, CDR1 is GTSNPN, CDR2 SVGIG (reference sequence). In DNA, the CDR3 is TGTGCCTGGAGTCCCCCAATCGACCCGGGACAGTATAGCAATCAGCCCCAGCATTTT. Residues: CAWSPPIDPGQYSNQPQHF. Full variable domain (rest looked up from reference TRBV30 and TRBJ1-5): SQTIHQWPATLVQPVGSPLSLECTVEGTSNPNLYWYRQAAGRGLQLLFYSVGIGQISSEVPQNLSASRPQDRQFILSSKKLLLSDSGFYLCAWSPPIDPGQYSNQPQHFGDGTRLSIL.

CDR3 sequence (DNA): TGTGCCAGCAGTGTACAGGGGGAAGTGAACACTGAAGCTTTCTTT. Its translation: CASSVQGEVNTEAFF. V is TRBV2 and J is TRBJ1-1, with TRBD1 matching 8 bases. Looked up from germline, CDR1 is SNHLY and CDR2 is FYNNEI. Trimming at V came to 4 bases and at J to 0 bases, leaving 4 bases not matched to a gene. This CDR3 is 15 amino acids long.

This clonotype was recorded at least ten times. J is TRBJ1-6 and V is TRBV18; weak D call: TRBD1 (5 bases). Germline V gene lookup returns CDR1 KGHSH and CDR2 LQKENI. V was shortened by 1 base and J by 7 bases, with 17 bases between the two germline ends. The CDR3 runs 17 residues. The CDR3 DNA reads TGTGCCAGCTCACCACGCGGAGACAGCGGAGGAAATTCACCCCTCCACTTT. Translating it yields CASSPRGDSGGNSPLHF.

The CDR3 reads CASSEAESGGVQTQYF. The CDR3 DNA reads as TGTGCCAGCAGTGAAGCGGAATCTGGGGGGGTACAGACCCAGTACTTC. The genes are TRBV6-1 and TRBJ2-5, with 7 positions matching TRBD2. The CDR3 loop spans 16 amino acids. Germline V CDR1 and CDR2: MNHNS, SASEGT. V was pared by 0 bases and J by 6 bases, with 10 bases of the junction left unmatched.

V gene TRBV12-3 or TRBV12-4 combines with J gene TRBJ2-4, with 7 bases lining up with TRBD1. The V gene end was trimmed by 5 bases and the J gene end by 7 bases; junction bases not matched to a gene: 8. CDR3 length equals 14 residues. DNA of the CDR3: TGTGCCAGCAGTCCCCGGACAGGTGGGAACATTCAGTACTTC. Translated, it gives CASSPRTGGNIQYF.

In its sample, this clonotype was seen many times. CDR3 bases: TGCAGCGTTGTAAGGACCCTGGGGACTGAAGCTTTCTTT. Its translation: CSVVRTLGTEAFF. The V call is TRBV29-1, the J call TRBJ1-1; unclear D gene. V gave up 4 bases and J gave up 5 bases, with 14 bases separating them. This CDR3 has 13 residues. Looked up from germline, CDR1 is SQVTM and CDR2 is ANQGSEA.

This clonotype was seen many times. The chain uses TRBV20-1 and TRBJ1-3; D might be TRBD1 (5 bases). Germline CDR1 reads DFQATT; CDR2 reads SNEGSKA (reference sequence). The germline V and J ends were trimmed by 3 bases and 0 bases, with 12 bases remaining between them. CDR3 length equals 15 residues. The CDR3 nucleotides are TGCAGTGCTAGCTGGGGGGGGTTCTCTGGAAACACCATATATTTT. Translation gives CSASWGGFSGNTIYF.

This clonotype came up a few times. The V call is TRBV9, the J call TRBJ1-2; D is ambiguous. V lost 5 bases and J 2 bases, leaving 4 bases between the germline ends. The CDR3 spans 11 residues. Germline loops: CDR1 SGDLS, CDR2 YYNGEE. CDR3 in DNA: TGTGCCAGCAGTTACAACTATGGCTACACCTTC. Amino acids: CASSYNYGYTF.

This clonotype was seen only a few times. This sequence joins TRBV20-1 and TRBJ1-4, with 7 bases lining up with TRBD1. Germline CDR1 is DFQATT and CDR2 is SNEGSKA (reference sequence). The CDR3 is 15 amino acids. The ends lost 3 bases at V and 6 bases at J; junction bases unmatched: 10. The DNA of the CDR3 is TGCAGTGCTAGTTCTCCGGACAGGACGCATGAAAAACTGTTTTTT. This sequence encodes CSASSPDRTHEKLFF.

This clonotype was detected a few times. The CDR3 loop is CSASPGTGDADTQYF. The CDR3 DNA sequence: TGCAGTGCTAGCCCCGGGACAGGGGATGCAGATACGCAGTATTTT. The rearrangement links TRBV20-1 to TRBJ2-3; 10 nucleotides align to TRBD1. This CDR3 contains 15 residues. Germline trimming cut 3 bases from V and 4 bases from J; bases unmatched to any gene: 7. Germline lookup yields CDR1 DFQATT and CDR2 SNEGSKA (reference sequence).

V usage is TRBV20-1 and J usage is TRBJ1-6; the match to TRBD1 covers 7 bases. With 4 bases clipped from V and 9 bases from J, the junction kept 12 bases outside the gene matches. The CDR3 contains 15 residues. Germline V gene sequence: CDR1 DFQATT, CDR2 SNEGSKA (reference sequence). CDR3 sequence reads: CSAKRDSPLGSPLHF. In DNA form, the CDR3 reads TGCAGTGCTAAGAGGGACAGCCCCTTGGGTTCACCCCTCCACTTT.

CDR3 amino acids: CASSIVQRLGRSTDTQYF. As DNA, the CDR3 is TGTGCCAGTAGTATCGTACAGCGACTTGGGAGGTCCACAGATACGCAGTATTTT. This sequence joins TRBV19 and TRBJ2-3, with D possibly being TRBD2 (6 bases). The CDR3 is made up of 18 amino acids. V was clipped by 3 bases and J by 2 bases, with 21 bases between them. Germline V gene lookup returns CDR1 LNHDA and CDR2 SQIVND (reference sequence).

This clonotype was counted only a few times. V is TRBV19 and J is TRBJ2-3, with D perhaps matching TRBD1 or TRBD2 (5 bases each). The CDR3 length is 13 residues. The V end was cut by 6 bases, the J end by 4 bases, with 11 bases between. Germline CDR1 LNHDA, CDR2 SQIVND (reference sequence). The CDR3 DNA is TGTGCCAGTAGAGAGGGGATGGCAGATACGCAGTATTTT. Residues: CASREGMADTQYF.

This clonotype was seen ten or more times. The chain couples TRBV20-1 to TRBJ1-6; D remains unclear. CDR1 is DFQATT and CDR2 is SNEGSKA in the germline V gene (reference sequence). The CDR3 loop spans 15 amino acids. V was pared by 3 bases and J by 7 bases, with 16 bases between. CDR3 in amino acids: CSASKFGQRNSPLHF. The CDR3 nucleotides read TGCAGTGCTAGTAAATTCGGCCAGCGGAATTCACCCCTCCACTTT.

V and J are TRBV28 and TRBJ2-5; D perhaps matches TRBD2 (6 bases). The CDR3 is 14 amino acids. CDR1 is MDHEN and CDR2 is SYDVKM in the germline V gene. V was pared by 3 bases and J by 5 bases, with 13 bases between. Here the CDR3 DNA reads TGTGCCAGCAGTTTCCACCCTCGGGGGGAGACCCAGTACTTC. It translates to CASSFHPRGETQYF. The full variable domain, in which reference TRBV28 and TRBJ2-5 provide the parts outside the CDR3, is DVKVTQSSRYLVKRTGEKVFLECVQDMDHENMFWYRQDPGLGLRLIYFSYDVKMKEKGDIPEGYSVSREKKERFSLILESASTNQTSMYLCASSFHPRGETQYFGPGTRLLVL.

The CDR3 nucleotides are TGTGCCAGCAGCTTAAAGGATGAGCAGTTCTTC. Translated: CASSLKDEQFF. The chain combines TRBV7-9 with TRBJ2-1; unclear D gene. The germline V gene encodes CDR1 SEHNR and CDR2 FQNEAQ (reference sequence). This CDR3 contains 11 residues. V was clipped by 2 bases and J by 8 bases, with 4 bases between them.

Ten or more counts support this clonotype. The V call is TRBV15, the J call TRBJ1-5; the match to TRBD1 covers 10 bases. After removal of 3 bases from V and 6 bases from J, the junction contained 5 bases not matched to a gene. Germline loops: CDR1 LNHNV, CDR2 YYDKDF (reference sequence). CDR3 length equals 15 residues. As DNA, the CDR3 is TGTGCCACCAGCAGTGGGACAGGGGTAGGTCAGCCCCAGCATTTT. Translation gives CATSSGTGVGQPQHF.

The CDR3 coding sequence is TGTGCCTGGAGTGTCGGTAATACCCTTTCGAACGAAAAACTGTTTTTT. It yields the protein CAWSVGNTLSNEKLFF. The rearrangement joins TRBV30 to TRBJ1-4; the D is unclear. The CDR3 contains 16 residues. CDR1 is GTSNPN, CDR2 SVGIG, per germline (reference sequence). V was trimmed by 0 bases and J by 8 bases, leaving 19 bases between them.

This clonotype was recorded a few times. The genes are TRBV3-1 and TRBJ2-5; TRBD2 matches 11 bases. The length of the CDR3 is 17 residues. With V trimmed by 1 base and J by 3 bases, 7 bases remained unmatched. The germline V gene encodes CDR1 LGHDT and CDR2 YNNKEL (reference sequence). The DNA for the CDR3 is TGTGCCAGCAGCCAAGCCGGTTTACTAGCGGGGGAAGAGACCCAGTACTTC. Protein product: CASSQAGLLAGEETQYF.

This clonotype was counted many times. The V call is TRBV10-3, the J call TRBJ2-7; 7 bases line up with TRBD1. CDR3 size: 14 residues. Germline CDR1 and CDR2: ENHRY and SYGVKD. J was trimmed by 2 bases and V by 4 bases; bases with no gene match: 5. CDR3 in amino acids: CAISAGTAAYEQYF. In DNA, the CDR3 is TGTGCCATCAGTGCAGGGACAGCAGCCTACGAGCAGTACTTC.

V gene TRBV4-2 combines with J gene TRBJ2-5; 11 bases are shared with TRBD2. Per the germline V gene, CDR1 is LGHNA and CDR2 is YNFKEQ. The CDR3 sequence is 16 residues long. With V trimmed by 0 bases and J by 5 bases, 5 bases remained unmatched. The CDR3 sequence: CASSQDPSGGLETQYF. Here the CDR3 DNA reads TGTGCCAGCAGCCAAGATCCTAGCGGGGGGCTCGAGACCCAGTACTTC.

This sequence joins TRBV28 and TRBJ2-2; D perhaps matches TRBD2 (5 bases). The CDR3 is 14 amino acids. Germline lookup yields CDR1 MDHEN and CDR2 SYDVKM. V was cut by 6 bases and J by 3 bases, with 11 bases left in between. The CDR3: CASRRDGYTGELFF. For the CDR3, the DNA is TGTGCCAGCAGGAGGGATGGATACACCGGGGAGCTGTTTTTT.

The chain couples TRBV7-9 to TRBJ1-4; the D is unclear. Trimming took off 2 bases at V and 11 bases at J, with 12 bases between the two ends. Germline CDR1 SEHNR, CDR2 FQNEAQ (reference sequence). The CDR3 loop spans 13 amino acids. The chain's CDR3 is CASSLSEVGKLFF. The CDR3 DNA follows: TGTGCCAGCAGCTTATCCGAGGTTGGGAAACTGTTTTTT.

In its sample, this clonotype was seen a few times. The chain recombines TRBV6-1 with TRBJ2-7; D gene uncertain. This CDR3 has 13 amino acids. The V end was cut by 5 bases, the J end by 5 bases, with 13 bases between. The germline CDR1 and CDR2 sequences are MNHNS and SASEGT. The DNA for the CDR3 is TGTGCCAGCAGTATCCTTATGATCCACGAGCAGTACTTC. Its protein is CASSILMIHEQYF.

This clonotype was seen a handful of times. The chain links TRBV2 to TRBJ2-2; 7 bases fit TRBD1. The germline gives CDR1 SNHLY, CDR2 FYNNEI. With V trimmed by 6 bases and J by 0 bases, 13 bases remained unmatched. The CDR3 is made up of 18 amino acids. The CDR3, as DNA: TGTGCCAGCAGACGGACAGGCCTGCCCCCCGCGAACACCGGGGAGCTGTTTTTT. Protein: CASRRTGLPPANTGELFF.

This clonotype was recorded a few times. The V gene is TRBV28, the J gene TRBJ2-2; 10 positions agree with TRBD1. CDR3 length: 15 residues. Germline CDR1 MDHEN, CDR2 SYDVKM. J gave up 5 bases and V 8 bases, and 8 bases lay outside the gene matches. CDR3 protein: CASGIGTGATGELFF. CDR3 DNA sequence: TGTGCCAGCGGGATCGGGACAGGGGCGACCGGGGAGCTGTTTTTT.

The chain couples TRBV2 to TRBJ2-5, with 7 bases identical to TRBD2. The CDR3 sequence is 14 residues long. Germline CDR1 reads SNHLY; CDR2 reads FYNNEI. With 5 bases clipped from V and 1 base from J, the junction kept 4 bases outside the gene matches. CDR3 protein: CASSRQRGQETQYF. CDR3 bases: TGTGCCAGCAGTCGACAGCGGGGCCAAGAGACCCAGTACTTC.